This is a list of T cell receptor beta chains from one sample in a study of metastatic and nonmetastatic thyroid tumors. TCRdb re-clonotyped the PCR reads through MiXCR. The table has about 9,100 clones, roughly 21% seen once. Sequenced: adjacent normal tissue. These receptors originate from a female donor with papillary thyroid cancer or a benign thyroid nodule (not recorded which). Some clones in this sample may be carry-over from other donors' samples. The CDR3 runs from the conserved cysteine through the conserved F or W. The D gene is left open where the match is weak. Size is stated for part of the rows, as once, few or many counts, or as a class when the clone is expanded.

D gene	clone size	J gene	V gene	CDR3 protein	CDR3 DNA
TRBD1	many	TRBJ1-1	TRBV9	CASSSSGGANTEAFF	TGTGCCAGCAGCTCCTCAGGGGGCGCGAACACTGAAGCTTTCTTT
TRBD1	medium-sized	TRBJ1-1	TRBV5-1	CASSPRQGRRNTEAFF	TGCGCCAGCAGCCCCCGACAGGGTAGGAGGAACACTGAAGCTTTCTTT
-	medium-sized	TRBJ2-2	TRBV7-2	CASRFEGFTGELFF	TGTGCCAGCAGGTTCGAGGGCTTCACTGGGGAGCTGTTTTTT
-	-	TRBJ2-7	TRBV13	CASSRRPDRGDEQYF	TGTGCCAGCAGCCGCCGCCCGGACCGCGGGGACGAGCAGTACTTC
-	many	TRBJ2-5	TRBV10-3	CAIRPSGGELETQYF	TGTGCCATCAGGCCCTCCGGTGGGGAGCTAGAGACCCAGTACTTC
-	-	TRBJ2-2	TRBV5-1	CASSETGRELFF	TGCGCCAGCAGCGAAACAGGTCGGGAGCTGTTTTTT
TRBD2	many	TRBJ2-5	TRBV3-1	CACSQLAGALQETQYF	TGTGCCTGCAGCCAGTTAGCGGGAGCCCTACAAGAGACCCAGTACTTC
-	few	TRBJ2-7	TRBV2	CASSEGGTGYEQYF	TGTGCCAGCAGTGAAGGTGGAACCGGCTACGAGCAGTACTTC
-	large	TRBJ1-2	TRBV27	CASSPGPIKYGYTF	TGTGCCAGCAGCCCTGGGCCGATAAAATATGGCTACACCTTC
TRBD2	few	TRBJ2-5	TRBV20-1	CSADLAGGRGGETQYF	TGCAGTGCCGATTTGGCTGGGGGACGGGGGGGAGAGACCCAGTACTTC
-	-	TRBJ1-1	TRBV7-2	CGSSPVGTEAFF	TGTGGCAGCAGCCCTGTGGGTACGGAAGCTTTCTTT
TRBD1	many	TRBJ2-1	TRBV12-3/TRBV12-4	CASRLWQGEYNEQFF	TGTGCCAGCCGACTGTGGCAGGGGGAATACAATGAGCAGTTCTTC
TRBD1	once	TRBJ2-5	TRBV5-1	CASSLQGAQETQYF	TGCGCCAGCAGCCTTCAGGGGGCCCAAGAGACCCAGTACTTC
-	-	TRBJ2-1	TRBV29-1	CSVGGVSNEQFF	TGCAGCGTTGGGGGGGTAAGCAATGAGCAGTTCTTC
-	many	TRBJ1-2	TRBV3-1	CASSLGAGGYTF	TGTGCCAGCAGCCTCGGGGCGGGTGGCTACACCTTC
TRBD1	many	TRBJ2-5	TRBV7-2	CASSPNRGETQYF	TGTGCCAGCAGCCCGAACAGGGGGGAGACCCAGTACTTC
-	-	TRBJ2-7	TRBV7-2	CASSLKGTVAYEQYF	TGTGCCAGCAGCTTAAAGGGGACTGTCGCCTACGAGCAGTACTTC
TRBD2	medium-sized	TRBJ2-7	TRBV20-1	CSASGLDHYEQYF	TGCAGTGCCTCGGGACTAGACCACTACGAGCAGTACTTC
TRBD1	-	TRBJ2-2	TRBV6-2/TRBV6-3	CASWTGFNTGELFF	TGTGCCTCGTGGACAGGTTTTAACACCGGGGAGCTGTTTTTT
-	many	TRBJ2-5	TRBV2	CASSGGWETQYF	TGTGCCAGCAGTGGGGGTTGGGAGACCCAGTACTTC
TRBD1	-	TRBJ1-4	TRBV19	CAIGTGVSRANEKLFF	TGTGCCATTGGGACAGGGGTCTCGCGAGCTAATGAAAAACTGTTTTTT
TRBD2	many	TRBJ2-3	TRBV9	CASSLISGGADTQYF	TGTGCCAGCAGCCTCATTAGCGGGGGGGCAGATACGCAGTATTTT
-	many	TRBJ1-1	TRBV25-1	CASSEAATEAFF	TGTGCCAGCAGTGAAGCCGCCACTGAAGCTTTCTTT
-	-	TRBJ1-2	TRBV10-1	CASSDQEFYGYTF	TGCGCCAGCAGTGACCAGGAATTTTATGGCTACACCTTC
TRBD2	-	TRBJ2-1	TRBV25-1	CASIPGGGRRIAEYNEQFF	TGTGCCAGCATCCCTGGGGGCGGGAGGCGGATAGCTGAATACAATGAGCAGTTCTTC
TRBD1	-	TRBJ1-4	TRBV7-6	CAISFRGPTNEKLFF	TGTGCCATCAGCTTTAGGGGGCCGACTAATGAAAAACTGTTTTTT
-	medium-sized	TRBJ2-7	TRBV6-6	CASSYSGPSSYEQYF	TGTGCCAGCAGTTACTCCGGACCGAGCTCCTACGAGCAGTACTTC
TRBD2	-	TRBJ2-1	TRBV28	CASSEPAGGPVEQFF	TGTGCCAGCAGTGAACCAGCGGGAGGGCCAGTGGAGCAGTTCTTC
TRBD1	-	TRBJ1-2	TRBV6-1	CASSEPGQGRGYTF	TGTGCCAGCAGTGAGCCCGGACAGGGTAGAGGCTACACCTTC
-	many	TRBJ2-3	TRBV4-3	CASSQDRAYRADTQYF	TGCGCCAGCAGCCAAGACAGGGCCTATAGGGCAGATACGCAGTATTTT
-	many	TRBJ2-2	TRBV3-1	CASSQYGGRTGELFF	TGTGCCAGCAGCCAATATGGGGGGCGCACCGGGGAGCTGTTTTTT
TRBD2	many	TRBJ2-1	TRBV7-9	CASTELTSGPYNEQFF	TGTGCCAGCACCGAATTGACTAGCGGTCCCTACAATGAGCAGTTCTTC
TRBD1	-	TRBJ2-7	TRBV2	CASSLRTGIGSSEQYF	TGTGCCAGCAGTCTAAGGACAGGGATAGGTTCGTCGGAGCAGTACTTC
-	-	TRBJ2-3	TRBV9	CASSYVGGGGDTQYF	TGTGCCAGCAGCTACGTAGGTGGGGGAGGAGATACGCAGTATTTT
-	-	TRBJ2-3	TRBV28	CASSEDVKSTDTQYF	TGTGCCAGCAGTGAGGACGTCAAGAGCACAGATACGCAGTATTTT
-	few	TRBJ1-1	TRBV12-3/TRBV12-4	CASSLVGNTEAFF	TGTGCCAGCAGTTTGGTGGGGAACACTGAAGCTTTCTTT
TRBD1	few	TRBJ2-5	TRBV28	CASRPGTGEETQYF	TGTGCCAGCAGGCCCGGGACAGGGGAAGAGACCCAGTACTTC
-	many	TRBJ2-3	TRBV7-9	CASSSNQGQSFTDTQYF	TGTGCCAGCAGCTCAAACCAAGGACAGTCTTTTACAGATACGCAGTATTTT
-	-	TRBJ2-3	TRBV3-1	CASSQFHPGVGTDTQYF	TGCGCCAGCAGCCAATTCCACCCGGGAGTGGGTACAGATACGCAGTATTTT
-	many	TRBJ2-3	TRBV6-5	CASSYVPGTDTQYF	TGTGCCAGCAGTTACGTCCCGGGCACAGATACGCAGTATTTT
-	-	TRBJ2-1	TRBV24-1	CATSDLAYNEQFF	TGTGCCACCAGTGATTTAGCCTACAATGAGCAGTTCTTC
-	many	TRBJ1-1	TRBV18	CASSPRIMDTEAFF	TGTGCCAGCTCACCACGGATCATGGACACTGAAGCTTTCTTT
-	-	TRBJ1-1	TRBV19	CASSSPFTGAFF	TGTGCCAGTAGTAGCCCCTTTACGGGTGCTTTCTTT
-	many	TRBJ2-7	TRBV9	CASSVEPSLEQYF	TGTGCCAGCAGCGTAGAACCCAGCCTCGAGCAGTACTTC
-	-	TRBJ2-2	TRBV7-2	CASSRPDRRGGELFF	TGTGCCAGCAGCCGCCCGGACCGGAGGGGCGGGGAGCTGTTTTTT
TRBD2	-	TRBJ2-3	TRBV9	CASSIHGGDTQYF	TGTGCCAGCAGCATACACGGGGGGGATACGCAGTATTTT
TRBD2	few	TRBJ2-5	TRBV2	CASSEVAVGGETQYF	TGTGCCAGCAGTGAAGTTGCTGTCGGGGGGGAGACCCAGTACTTC
-	few	TRBJ1-1	TRBV28	CASSLTQTEAEAFF	TGTGCCAGCAGTTTAACTCAGACAGAGGCTGAAGCTTTCTTT
-	many	TRBJ2-5	TRBV25-1	CASSDVLQETQYF	TGTGCCAGCAGTGATGTCCTCCAAGAGACCCAGTACTTC
TRBD2	many	TRBJ2-3	TRBV5-6	CAGGTSGGRLGINTQYF	TGTGCCGGAGGGACTAGCGGGGGCCGATTAGGGATAAATACGCAGTATTTT
-	many	TRBJ1-3	TRBV14	CASSQYSQGVPSNTIYF	TGTGCCAGCAGCCAATATTCGCAGGGAGTACCTTCGAACACCATATATTTT
-	many	TRBJ1-5	TRBV12-5	CASGNQPQHF	TGTGCTAGTGGTAATCAGCCCCAGCATTTT
TRBD1	-	TRBJ1-2	TRBV6-4	CASSDLPNRDRFSGSYGYTF	TGTGCCAGCAGTGACCTACCCAACCGGGACAGGTTCTCCGGGTCATATGGCTACACCTTC
TRBD2	many	TRBJ2-2	TRBV4-2	CASSQDSSGRTRELFF	TGTGCCAGCAGCCAAGATAGTAGCGGGAGGACGAGGGAGCTGTTTTTT
TRBD2	few	TRBJ2-5	TRBV27	CASSWASGSETQYF	TGTGCCAGCAGTTGGGCTAGCGGGAGTGAGACCCAGTACTTC